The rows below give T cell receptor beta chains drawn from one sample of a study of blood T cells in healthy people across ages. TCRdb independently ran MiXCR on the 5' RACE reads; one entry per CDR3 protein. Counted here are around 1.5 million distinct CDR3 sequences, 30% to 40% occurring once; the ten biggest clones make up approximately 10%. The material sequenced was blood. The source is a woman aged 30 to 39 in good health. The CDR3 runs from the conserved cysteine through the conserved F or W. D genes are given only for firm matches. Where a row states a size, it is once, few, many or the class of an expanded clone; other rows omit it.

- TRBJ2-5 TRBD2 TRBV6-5 TGTGCCAGCAGGGCTGGACTAGCGGAGGCCCAAGAGACCCAGTACTTC CASRAGLAEAQETQYF
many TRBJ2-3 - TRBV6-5 TGTGCCAGCAGTTACTCGAGCAGGGACACGCAGTATTTT CASSYSSRDTQYF
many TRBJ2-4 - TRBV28 TGTGCCAGCAGTTCCGCGGGGAGCGGTCTAGCCAAAAACATTCAGTACTTC CASSSAGSGLAKNIQYF
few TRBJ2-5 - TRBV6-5 TGTGCCAGCAGGACACACTGGGCTGGAGAGACCCAGTACTTC CASRTHWAGETQYF
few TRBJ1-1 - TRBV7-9 TGTGCCAGCAGCTTGAGGGTAGACACTGAAGCTTTCTTT CASSLRVDTEAFF
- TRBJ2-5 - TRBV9 TGTGCCAGCAGCTCAACGCCGGGACATTTGGAAGGGCAGTACTTC CASSSTPGHLEGQYF
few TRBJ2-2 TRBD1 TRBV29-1 TGCAGCATACGAAGGGACAGTGCGAACACCGGGGAGCTGTTTTTT CSIRRDSANTGELFF
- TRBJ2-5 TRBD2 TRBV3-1 TGTGCCAGCAGCCAAAAGACTAGCGGGCTCCAAGAGACCCAGTACTTC CASSQKTSGLQETQYF
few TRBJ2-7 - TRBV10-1 TGCGCCAGCAGTGAGTCGACTCCAGGGTCCTCCTACGAGCAGTACTTC CASSESTPGSSYEQYF
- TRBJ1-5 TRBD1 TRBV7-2 TGTGCCAGCAGCTCGTCGGGACAGGAGTTCAATCAGCCCCAGCATTTT CASSSSGQEFNQPQHF